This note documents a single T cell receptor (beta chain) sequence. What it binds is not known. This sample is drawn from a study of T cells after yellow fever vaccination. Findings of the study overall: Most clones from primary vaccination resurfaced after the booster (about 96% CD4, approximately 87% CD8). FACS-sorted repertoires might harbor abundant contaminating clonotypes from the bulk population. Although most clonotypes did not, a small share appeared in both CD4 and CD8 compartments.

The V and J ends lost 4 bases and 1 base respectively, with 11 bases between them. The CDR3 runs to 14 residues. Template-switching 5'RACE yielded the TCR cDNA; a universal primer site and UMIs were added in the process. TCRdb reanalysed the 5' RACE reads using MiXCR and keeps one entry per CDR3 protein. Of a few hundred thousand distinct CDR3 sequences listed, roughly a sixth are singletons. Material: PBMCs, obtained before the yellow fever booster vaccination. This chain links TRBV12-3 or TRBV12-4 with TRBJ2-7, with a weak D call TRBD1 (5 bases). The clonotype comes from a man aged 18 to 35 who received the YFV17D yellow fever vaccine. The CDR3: CASSYSTESYEQYF. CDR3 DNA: TGTGCCAGCAGTTACTCGACAGAGTCCTACGAGCAGTACTTC.